Included here is one TCR beta chain sequence, with context. Antigen specificity is unknown. Assay used: immunoSEQ multiplex PCR; TCRdb lists only in-frame clones, some missing. The repertoire holds 95,000 to 120,000 clones, with 86% as singletons. CDR1 MDHEN and CDR2 SYDVKM come from the germline V gene. This CDR3 spans 13 amino acids. Trimming took off 7 bases at V and 8 bases at J, with 17 bases between the two ends. The data derive from a study of T cell responses to AZD1222 COVID-19 vaccine. Overall study: Researchers grouped second doses given at about 4 or about 12 weeks into one pool.

Study outcomes and limitations: Spike-specific TCR repertoires showed rising breadth and depth after two AZD1222 doses. The number of AZD1222 recipients seropositive at baseline was only five to seven. Clonal diversity may have been underestimated in mostly white British donors.

The sequence was collected from an adult in good health. Sample: peripheral blood, taken on day 0 of AZD1222 vaccination. The chain uses TRBV28 and TRBJ1-2, with a weak D call TRBD1 (5 bases). CDR3 bases: TGTGCCAGCACTTTTGGGGCCCTGCTGGGCTACACCTTC. This translates into CASTFGALLGYTF.